A selection of T cell receptor beta chains follows, all from one sample in a study of blood T cell repertoires in COVID-19. This table comes from immunoSEQ multiplex PCR, and its TCRdb copy is limited to in-frame clones, with some not included. Of approximately 150,000 clones in the sample, over 65% were seen once. Source material: peripheral blood. The receptor source for this set is a human donor in a cohort sampled during active COVID-19. CDR3s include the opening cysteine and the closing phenylalanine or tryptophan. Each record gives: J gene, D gene, clone size, V gene, CDR3 protein, CDR3 DNA. A D gene is named only where the DNA matches it firmly. Clone size is shown for a subset of rows, as once, few, many or a class of expanded clone.

J: TRBJ2-3
D: TRBD2
size: .
V: TRBV12-5
CDR3: CASRLQAGPDFTDTQYF
DNA: TGTGCTAGCCGACTCCAAGCGGGACCTGATTTCACAGATACGCAGTATTTT

J: TRBJ1-4
D: .
size: .
V: TRBV18
CDR3: CASSSATNEKLFF
DNA: TGTGCCAGCTCATCGGCAACTAATGAAAAACTGTTTTTT

J: TRBJ2-7
D: .
size: .
V: TRBV2
CDR3: CASKHRETSYEQYF
DNA: TGTGCCAGCAAGCACAGGGAGACATCCTACGAGCAGTACTTC

J: TRBJ1-2
D: TRBD1
size: .
V: TRBV29-1
CDR3: CSVAGGNYGYTF
DNA: TGCAGCGTTGCAGGGGGCAACTATGGCTACACCTTC

J: TRBJ1-1
D: .
size: .
V: TRBV29-1
CDR3: CSVEITGNTEAFF
DNA: TGCAGCGTTGAAATTACAGGGAACACTGAAGCTTTCTTT

J: TRBJ1-1
D: .
size: .
V: TRBV7-3
CDR3: CASSLSENTEAFF
DNA: TGTGCCAGCAGCTTATCAGAGAACACTGAAGCTTTCTTT

J: TRBJ2-5
D: .
size: .
V: TRBV3-1/TRBV3-2
CDR3: CASSQDFRETQYF
DNA: TGTGCCAGCAGCCAAGATTTCCGGGAGACCCAGTACTTC

J: TRBJ1-1
D: .
size: .
V: TRBV19
CDR3: CASSIPGTNTEAFF
DNA: TGTGCCAGTAGTATACCGGGGACTAACACTGAAGCTTTCTTT

J: TRBJ1-2
D: .
size: .
V: TRBV5-5
CDR3: CASSLDSYGYTF
DNA: TGTGCCAGCAGCTTGGACAGCTATGGCTACACCTTC

J: TRBJ1-6
D: .
size: .
V: TRBV19
CDR3: CASSIGAGARNSPLHF
DNA: TGTGCCAGTAGTATTGGGGCAGGGGCCCGCAATTCACCCCTCCACTTT

J: TRBJ2-2
D: .
size: .
V: TRBV19
CDR3: CAASSLTGNTGELFF
DNA: TGTGCCGCCAGTTCCCTTACAGGGAACACCGGGGAGCTGTTTTTT

J: TRBJ1-1
D: .
size: .
V: TRBV5-8
CDR3: CASSPLIGGTEAFF
DNA: TGTGCCAGCAGCCCCCTCATTGGCGGCACTGAAGCTTTCTTT

J: TRBJ1-1
D: .
size: .
V: TRBV27
CDR3: CASRRQANTEAFF
DNA: TGTGCCAGCAGGAGACAGGCGAACACTGAAGCTTTCTTT

J: TRBJ2-1
D: TRBD2
size: .
V: TRBV29-1
CDR3: CSVEDPLAGVSYNEQFF
DNA: TGCAGCGTTGAAGATCCCCTAGCGGGAGTCTCCTACAATGAGCAGTTCTTC

J: TRBJ1-1
D: TRBD1
size: .
V: TRBV19
CDR3: CASSIQGGAEAFF
DNA: TGTGCCAGTAGTATACAGGGGGGCGCTGAAGCTTTCTTT

J: TRBJ1-4
D: .
size: .
V: TRBV28
CDR3: CASRSGVLKLFF
DNA: TGTGCCAGCAGGTCAGGGGTTTTAAAACTGTTTTTT

J: TRBJ1-1
D: TRBD1
size: .
V: TRBV6-5
CDR3: CASSSSSGGTEAFF
DNA: TGTGCCAGCAGTTCCTCATCAGGGGGGACTGAAGCTTTCTTT

J: TRBJ1-5
D: .
size: few
V: TRBV19
CDR3: CASRARARLSNQPQHF
DNA: TGTGCCAGTAGGGCCAGGGCCCGGCTTAGCAATCAGCCCCAGCATTTT

J: TRBJ1-2
D: TRBD1
size: .
V: TRBV12-3/TRBV12-4
CDR3: CASSLRDSPGTF
DNA: TGTGCTAGCAGTTTACGGGACAGTCCGGGGACCTTC

J: TRBJ2-4
D: TRBD2
size: .
V: TRBV5-4
CDR3: CASSLGLAGGYGKNIQYF
DNA: TGTGCCAGCAGCTTGGGACTAGCGGGGGGATACGGCAAAAACATTCAGTACTTC

J: TRBJ1-4
D: .
size: .
V: TRBV4-1
CDR3: CASSQTVLVNEKLFF
DNA: TGCGCCAGCAGCCAAACAGTCTTAGTTAATGAAAAACTGTTTTTT

J: TRBJ1-5
D: .
size: .
V: TRBV12-1
CDR3: CASSFKPRDIRDSNQPQHF
DNA: TGTGCCAGCAGCTTTAAACCTCGGGACATCCGAGATAGCAATCAGCCCCAGCATTTT

J: TRBJ2-3
D: TRBD2
size: .
V: TRBV5-1
CDR3: CASSPRLAGDPTQYF
DNA: TGCGCCAGCAGTCCCAGACTAGCGGGAGACCCGACGCAGTATTTT

J: TRBJ1-3
D: .
size: many
V: TRBV24-1
CDR3: CATSEHFSGNTIYF
DNA: TGTGCCACCAGTGAGCACTTCTCTGGAAACACCATATATTTT

J: TRBJ2-3
D: .
size: .
V: TRBV9
CDR3: CASSVAGEDKQYF
DNA: TGTGCCAGCAGCGTAGCGGGGGAGGATAAGCAGTATTTT

J: TRBJ2-5
D: .
size: .
V: TRBV2
CDR3: CASSVTRQETQYF
DNA: TGTGCCAGCAGTGTTACAAGACAAGAGACCCAGTACTTC

J: TRBJ2-3
D: TRBD2
size: .
V: TRBV19
CDR3: CASSKGHRLAGGLGADTQYF
DNA: TGTGCCAGTAGTAAGGGTCACCGACTAGCGGGGGGGCTGGGGGCAGATACGCAGTATTTT

J: TRBJ2-1
D: .
size: .
V: TRBV10-3
CDR3: CAISESVENREGKFF
DNA: TGTGCCATCAGTGAGTCGGTCGAGAACAGGGAAGGAAAGTTCTTC

J: TRBJ2-5
D: .
size: once
V: TRBV28
CDR3: CASRARGEETQYF
DNA: TGTGCCAGCAGGGCCCGAGGTGAAGAGACCCAGTACTTC

J: TRBJ2-1
D: .
size: .
V: TRBV10-3
CDR3: CAISLGNGDEQFF
DNA: TGTGCCATCAGCCTGGGTAACGGGGATGAGCAGTTCTTC

J: TRBJ1-6
D: TRBD1
size: .
V: TRBV19
CDR3: CASTTTGVGSPLHF
DNA: TGTGCCAGTACTACGACAGGGGTGGGTTCACCCCTCCACTTT

J: TRBJ1-1
D: .
size: .
V: TRBV5-1
CDR3: CASSSRETTEAFF
DNA: TGCGCCAGCAGCTCCCGGGAGACAACAGAAGCTTTCTTT

J: TRBJ1-1
D: .
size: .
V: TRBV19
CDR3: CASSEGVRTEAFF
DNA: TGTGCCAGTAGTGAGGGGGTTCGAACTGAAGCTTTCTTT

J: TRBJ2-5
D: .
size: once
V: TRBV5-4
CDR3: CASSSAGAETQYF
DNA: TGTGCCAGCAGCTCCGCGGGGGCAGAGACCCAGTACTTC

J: TRBJ2-3
D: TRBD2
size: .
V: TRBV28
CDR3: CASSSRIAGGTDTQYF
DNA: TGTGCCAGCAGTTCTAGAATAGCGGGGGGCACAGATACGCAGTATTTT

J: TRBJ2-1
D: .
size: once
V: TRBV19
CDR3: CASSEQGGVRDEQFF
DNA: TGTGCCAGTAGCGAACAGGGTGGGGTTCGGGATGAGCAGTTCTTC

J: TRBJ2-3
D: .
size: .
V: TRBV6-1
CDR3: CASSEGGPNTSGQYF
DNA: TGTGCCAGCAGTGAAGGGGGGCCTAACACCTCGGGGCAGTATTTT

J: TRBJ1-2
D: .
size: .
V: TRBV7-9
CDR3: CASSLRGFYGYTF
DNA: TGTGCCAGCAGCTTACGAGGGTTTTATGGCTACACCTTC

J: TRBJ2-7
D: .
size: .
V: TRBV5-1
CDR3: CASSLHRDYEQYF
DNA: TGCGCCAGCAGCCTTCACAGGGACTACGAGCAGTACTTC

J: TRBJ1-2
D: .
size: .
V: TRBV30
CDR3: CAWSYRLPDTSHYGYTF
DNA: TGTGCCTGGAGTTACCGCCTACCGGACACATCGCACTATGGCTACACCTTC

J: TRBJ2-7
D: TRBD1
size: once
V: TRBV19
CDR3: CASAWGQGAHEQYF
DNA: TGTGCCAGCGCATGGGGACAGGGGGCCCACGAGCAGTACTTC

J: TRBJ2-7
D: .
size: .
V: TRBV5-1
CDR3: CASSLSTGIEWYEQYF
DNA: TGCGCCAGCAGCTTATCAACGGGGATAGAGTGGTACGAGCAGTACTTC

J: TRBJ2-2
D: .
size: .
V: TRBV2
CDR3: CASSVQISARGAVLF
DNA: TGTGCCAGCAGTGTACAAATATCCGCCCGGGGAGCAGTCCTTTTT

J: TRBJ1-2
D: .
size: .
V: TRBV28
CDR3: CASTPSGSNYGYTF
DNA: TGTGCCAGCACCCCATCGGGATCTAACTATGGCTACACCTTC

J: TRBJ2-5
D: TRBD1
size: .
V: TRBV2
CDR3: CASSEQGLRETQYF
DNA: TGTGCCAGCAGCGAACAGGGGTTACGGGAGACCCAGTACTTC

J: TRBJ2-3
D: TRBD2
size: .
V: TRBV7-9
CDR3: CASSLAASGTSTDTQYF
DNA: TGTGCCAGCAGCTTAGCGGCTAGCGGGACTAGCACAGATACGCAGTATTTT

J: TRBJ1-2
D: .
size: .
V: TRBV25-1
CDR3: CASSESGVLEYGYTF
DNA: TGTGCCAGCAGTGAATCGGGGGTACTAGAATATGGCTACACCTTC

J: TRBJ1-3
D: TRBD1
size: .
V: TRBV29-1
CDR3: CSVLTGGNTIYF
DNA: TGCAGCGTTTTGACAGGGGGAAACACCATATATTTT

J: TRBJ1-6
D: TRBD1
size: .
V: TRBV7-3
CDR3: CASSVNWDRGRKSPLHF
DNA: TGTGCCAGCAGCGTAAATTGGGACAGGGGGCGAAAATCACCCCTCCACTTT

J: TRBJ2-7
D: TRBD1
size: .
V: TRBV18
CDR3: CASSPLLDRESYEQYF
DNA: TGTGCCAGCTCACCACTGCTGGACAGGGAGTCCTACGAGCAGTACTTC

J: TRBJ1-3
D: .
size: .
V: TRBV4-1
CDR3: CASSQAGSTGNTIYF
DNA: TGCGCCAGCAGCCAAGCGGGATCCACTGGAAACACCATATATTTT

J: TRBJ2-3
D: .
size: .
V: TRBV28
CDR3: CASTLAQPTDTQYF
DNA: TGTGCCAGCACCCTAGCACAGCCTACAGATACGCAGTATTTT

J: TRBJ2-7
D: TRBD1
size: .
V: TRBV19
CDR3: CASRSSGTGLYEQYF
DNA: TGTGCCAGTAGATCTTCCGGGACAGGTCTCTACGAGCAGTACTTC

J: TRBJ1-2
D: .
size: .
V: TRBV6-5
CDR3: CASSYSQGMGGYTF
DNA: TGTGCCAGCAGTTACTCGCAGGGTATGGGTGGCTACACCTTC

J: TRBJ2-2
D: .
size: few
V: TRBV3-1/TRBV3-2
CDR3: CASSQDVVETKELFF
DNA: TGTGCCAGCAGCCAAGACGTGGTGGAGACCAAGGAGCTGTTTTTT

J: TRBJ2-7
D: .
size: .
V: TRBV15
CDR3: CATSKAYGTLSEQYF
DNA: TGTGCCACCAGCAAAGCCTACGGGACTTTATCCGAGCAGTACTTC

J: TRBJ1-6
D: .
size: .
V: TRBV30
CDR3: CAWSDGAAHYNSPLHF
DNA: TGTGCCTGGAGTGATGGGGCAGCCCACTATAATTCACCCCTCCACTTT

J: TRBJ1-1
D: .
size: .
V: TRBV7-9
CDR3: CASRTQGKAFF
DNA: TGTGCCAGCAGGACACAGGGAAAAGCTTTCTTT

J: TRBJ1-1
D: TRBD1
size: .
V: TRBV10-2
CDR3: CASSESGTVNTEAFF
DNA: TGCGCCAGCAGTGAGTCCGGGACAGTGAACACTGAAGCTTTCTTT

J: TRBJ1-1
D: .
size: .
V: TRBV30
CDR3: CAWSPGVITEAFF
DNA: TGTGCCTGGAGCCCAGGGGTAATCACTGAAGCTTTCTTT